The text below deals with one T cell receptor (beta chain). Its matching antigen is unknown. The sample comes from a study of OX40 agonist ivuxolimab in advanced cancers. The study's findings and limits: CD4+ and CD8+ T cells in blood underwent clonal expansion by week 6 at 0.1 to 3.0 mg/kg. It was also the case that some nonresponders had low normalized T-cell clonal expansion. Not determined was the antigen specificity of the expanded peripheral T cells.

V lost 3 bases to trimming and J lost 4 bases, with 16 bases between them. Germline CDR1 reads LNHDA; CDR2 reads SQIVND (reference sequence). CDR3 length equals 17 residues. Autoimmune disease history or systemic immunosuppression disqualified patients. The assay was immunoSEQ multiplex PCR, and TCRdb's table has in-frame clones only and misses some. The profile shows about 98,000 clones, approximately 90% of them singletons. The specimen comprised CD4+ or CD8+ T cells sorted from blood, sampled in a trial of the OX40 agonist ivuxolimab. The chain has TRBV19 and TRBJ2-6, with D tentatively TRBD2 (6 bases). The receptor was derived from an adult with an advanced solid tumor such as melanoma, head and neck, liver or kidney cancer. The CDR3 nucleotides read TGTGCCAGTAGTATGGGGGACTCCCTTCCCGGGGCCAACGTCCTGACTTTC. It yields the protein CASSMGDSLPGANVLTF.